The 27 T cell receptor beta chains presented below share a single source sample, sequenced in a study of tumor-infiltrating lymphocytes in primary liver carcinoma. Alongside blood RNA obtained from unsorted whole blood, germline DNA was also extracted. TCR beta cDNA was reverse-transcribed from around 0.55 ug of total RNA. The reaction used a constant-region primer and ProtoScript II reverse transcriptase. Library construction for TCR beta comprised three nested multiplex PCR rounds performed with slightly modified ARM-PCR. A C-beta reverse primer was combined with TRBV1-TRBV30 forward primers in the first two PCR rounds, and each round had around 11 cycles. Via MiXCR, TCRdb re-called the multiplex PCR reads, giving one row per CDR3 protein. Among approximately 320,000 distinct CDR3 sequences, nearly 60% were seen once, and the ten largest hold more than 15%. The specimen sequenced was peripheral blood. Receptors were obtained from a woman in her 30s with primary liver carcinoma and hepatitis B virus infection.

This clonotype came up many times. J is TRBJ2-1 and V is TRBV11-2; 8 nucleotides match TRBD1. Germline V gene lookup returns CDR1 SGHAT and CDR2 FQNNGV. Germline trimming cut 4 bases from V and 2 bases from J; bases unmatched to any gene: 4. The length of the CDR3 is 15 residues. As DNA, the CDR3 is TGTGCCAGCAGCTCAGACAGGGGAACCTACAATGAGCAGTTCTTC. It specifies CASSSDRGTYNEQFF.

Of note for this clonotype: At one end the junction does not follow the germline gene, possibly because of a read error. The rearrangement joins TRBV11-2 to TRBJ1-2; D gene ambiguous. The CDR3 is 14 amino acids. Germline CDR1 reads SGHAT; CDR2 reads FQNNGV. The CDR3 DNA is TGTGCCAGCAGCTTAACATTCGTGTTTGGCGGCTACATCTTC. Protein product: CASSLTFVFGGYIF.

As concerns this clonotype: A much larger clone differs by one base, so this may be a read error. The rearrangement uses TRBV12-5 and TRBJ2-5; D gene unclear. The CDR3 runs 13 residues. V dropped 5 bases and J dropped 0 bases, with 7 bases sitting between them. Germline V gene sequence: CDR1 LGHNT, CDR2 FRNRAP. CDR3 in amino acids: CASGMSDQETQYF. As DNA, the CDR3 is TGTGCTAGTGGTATGTCAGACCAAGAGACCCAGTACTTC.

This clonotype was seen repeatedly, ten times or more. This sequence joins TRBV11-2 and TRBJ2-1; D remains unclear. Germline assignment: CDR1 SGHAT and CDR2 FQNNGV. The CDR3 totals 14 residues. Trimming left V 4 bases short and J 7 bases short, with 14 bases between. The CDR3 DNA reads as TGTGCCAGCAGCTCATCCGACTTGAATAATGAGCAGTTCTTC. This gives the protein CASSSSDLNNEQFF.

The chain employs TRBV6-6 and TRBJ2-1, with D maybe TRBD1 (5 bases). The V and J ends lost 6 bases and 10 bases respectively, with 13 bases between them. Germline CDR1 and CDR2: MNHNY and SVGAGI (reference sequence). There are 12 residues in the CDR3. The CDR3 reads CASSLLWGEQFF. In DNA, the CDR3 is TGTGCCAGCAGCTTACTGTGGGGCGAGCAGTTCTTC.

V usage is TRBV11-2 and J usage is TRBJ2-7; a possible D gene is TRBD1 (5 bases). V dropped 2 bases and J dropped 1 base, with 12 bases sitting between them. The CDR3 runs to 15 residues. Looked up from germline, CDR1 is SGHAT and CDR2 is FQNNGV. CDR3 amino acids: CASSLSAGFSYEQYF. CDR3 coding DNA: TGTGCCAGCAGCTTATCGGCAGGGTTTTCCTACGAGCAGTACTTC.

The chain couples TRBV20-1 to TRBJ2-1; possibly TRBD2 for D (6 bases). The CDR3 contains 15 residues. Germline lookup yields CDR1 DFQATT and CDR2 SNEGSKA (reference sequence). Trimming shortened V by 5 bases and J by 6 bases, and 20 bases separated the two germline ends. The CDR3 DNA reads TGCAGTGCTCCCTCTAGCGAGGTGCCCTCCAATGAGCAGTTCTTC. Protein sequence: CSAPSSEVPSNEQFF.

This clonotype has only a few counts. The chain recombines TRBV5-6 with TRBJ2-1, with D tentatively TRBD1 (5 bases). Germline lookup yields CDR1 SGHDT and CDR2 YYEEEE. The CDR3 length is 16 residues. Trimming took off 3 bases at V and 4 bases at J, with 17 bases between the two ends. CDR3 nucleotides: TGTGCCAGCAGCTCGGCCCTCCGGACACATTACAATGAGCAGTTCTTC. Translating gives CASSSALRTHYNEQFF.

This clonotype was detected ten times or more. This sequence joins TRBV11-2 and TRBJ2-5; D not resolved. The length of the CDR3 is 12 residues. Trimming left V 8 bases short and J 5 bases short, with 12 bases between. CDR1 is SGHAT and CDR2 is FQNNGV in the germline V gene. The CDR3 loop reads CASAQARETQYF. For the CDR3, the DNA is TGTGCCAGCGCCCAGGCCCGGGAGACCCAGTACTTC.

As regards this clonotype: The CDR3 end shows no conserved phenylalanine or tryptophan, and so a read error is likely. The chain combines TRBV11-2 with TRBJ2-3, with D maybe TRBD2 (7 bases). CDR1 is SGHAT, CDR2 FQNNGV, per germline. CDR3 length: 15 amino acids. CDR3 sequence: CASGRGPQGTDMQYL. CDR3 sequence (DNA): TGTGCCAGCGGGCGGGGGCCCCAAGGAACAGATATGCAGTATTTG.

This clonotype was observed many times. The chain employs TRBV6-5 and TRBJ1-2; 7 positions agree with TRBD1. This CDR3 contains 19 residues. V dropped 0 bases and J dropped 5; count of bases not matched to a gene: 18. Germline CDR1 MNHEY, CDR2 SVGAGI. For the CDR3, the DNA is TGTGCCAGCAGTTACTCAAGGACAGGACTCACTCTTGGGGCGTATGGCTACACCTTC. This codes for CASSYSRTGLTLGAYGYTF.

This clonotype occurred a few times. The DNA for the CDR3 is TGTGCCAGCAGCTCTAGACTAGCGGGAGGGCCAGGGGAGCTGTTTTTT. This sequence encodes CASSSRLAGGPGELFF. The chain employs TRBV13 and TRBJ2-2; 14 bases line up with TRBD2. This CDR3 has 16 amino acids. Germline values: CDR1 PRHDT, CDR2 FYEKMQ (reference sequence). V was pared by 4 bases and J by 8 bases, with 6 bases of the junction left unmatched.

The chain has TRBV28 and TRBJ2-7; unclear D gene. CDR1 is MDHEN, CDR2 SYDVKM, per germline. The ends were cut back, 3 bases at V and 3 bases at J, with 9 bases in the middle. This CDR3 comprises 13 residues. DNA of the CDR3: TGTGCCAGCAGTTTCCTTACACTCTACGAGCAGTACTTC. Residues: CASSFLTLYEQYF.

For this clonotype: This clone may be a read error of a much larger clone one base away. The gene calls are TRBV12-3 or TRBV12-4 and TRBJ2-5; no clear D. CDR3 size: 18 residues. V was cut by 6 bases and J by 1 base, with 24 bases left in between. For the CDR3, the DNA is TGTGCCAGCAGCCTCGATCTGGTGGGCGTGTCGATCCAAGAGACCCAGTACTTC. Protein sequence: CASSLDLVGVSIQETQYF.

The rearrangement links TRBV7-8 to TRBJ2-1, with D possibly matching TRBD2 (5 bases). The J call may be incorrect, as the DNA end agrees better with TRBJ2-7. The CDR3 extends over 15 amino acids. Germline CDR1 SGHVS, CDR2 FQNEAQ. The CDR3 loop is CASSVLGLEGNEQYF. The CDR3, as DNA: TGTGCCAGCAGCGTCCTCGGACTCGAAGGCAATGAGCAGTACTTC.

The V call is TRBV11-3, the J call TRBJ2-5, with no clear D. Germline values: CDR1 SGHNT, CDR2 YENEEA. V dropped 9 bases and J dropped 7 bases, with 15 bases sitting between them. The CDR3 sequence is 12 residues long. Here the CDR3 reads CASSRSEGTQYF. Written as DNA, the CDR3 is TGTGCCAGTAGCCGATCCGAAGGGACCCAGTACTTC. Looking up the rest from reference TRBV11-3 and TRBJ2-5 gives the full variable domain: EAGVVQSPRYKIIEKKQPVAFWCNPISGHNTLYWYLQNLGQGPELLIRYENEEAVDDSQLPKDRFSAERLKGVDSTLKIQPAELGDSAVYLCASSRSEGTQYFGPGTRLLVL.

As for this clonotype: Because it lacks the conserved phenylalanine or tryptophan at the end, this CDR3 is likely a read error. This sequence joins TRBV4-3 and TRBJ1-1; D remains unclear. The CDR3 runs to 14 residues. Germline lookup yields CDR1 LGHNA and CDR2 YSLEER. This CDR3 is CASSQERANTEAFI. In DNA, the CDR3 is TGTGCCAGCAGCCAAGAACGGGCCAACACTGAAGCTTTCATT.

Only one count was recorded for this clonotype. A clone one base away is much larger, so this may be a read error. The rearrangement joins TRBV7-8 to TRBJ2-1; TRBD2 might be the D (5 bases). Germline V lookup: CDR1 SGHVS, CDR2 FQNEAQ. The CDR3 extends over 13 amino acids. This CDR3 is CSSSLSGRNEQFF. CDR3 coding DNA: TGTTCCAGCAGCTTAAGCGGCCGCAATGAGCAGTTCTTC.

To note about this clonotype: The junction departs from germline at one end; a sequencing error may be responsible. The chain uses TRBV11-2 and TRBJ1-1; no clear D gene. CDR1 and CDR2 (germline): SGHAT, FQNNGV. The CDR3 is 15 amino acids. This CDR3 reads CASSPLRYGDTEAFF. In nucleotides, the CDR3 is TGTGCCAGCAGCCCCCTGAGGTATGGTGACACAGAAGCTTTCTTT.

There are a few counts of this clonotype. V gene TRBV4-2 combines with J gene TRBJ2-1; maybe TRBD2 (6 bases). This CDR3 is 18 amino acids long. The germline V gene encodes CDR1 LGHNA and CDR2 YNFKEQ. Trimming left V 0 bases short and J 1 base short, with 16 bases between. The CDR3 reads CASSQDKRTSLSYNEQFF. The CDR3 DNA is TGTGCCAGCAGCCAAGATAAAAGAACTAGCCTTTCCTACAATGAGCAGTTCTTC.

With respect to this clonotype: A read error may be the cause here, since a much bigger clone is one base away. The genes are TRBV4-2 and TRBJ2-7; 10 positions agree with TRBD1. Germline CDR1 reads LGHNA; CDR2 reads YNFKEQ. The CDR3 extends over 15 amino acids. This CDR3 reads CASNQPGQGQYEQYF. Written as DNA, the CDR3 is TGTGCCAGCAACCAACCGGGACAGGGGCAATACGAGCAGTACTTC.

This clonotype was picked up a small number of times. The genes are TRBV6-5 and TRBJ2-1; TRBD2 matches at 7 bases. CDR1 and CDR2 (germline): MNHEY, SVGAGI. V gave up 5 bases and J gave up 2 bases; unmatched junction bases: 12. CDR3 length: 17 amino acids. The CDR3 loop reads CASSRFLTGGTYNEQFF. DNA for the CDR3: TGTGCCAGCAGTCGTTTTCTGACGGGAGGTACCTACAATGAGCAGTTCTTC.

This clonotype turned up a few times. This chain uses TRBV5-4 with TRBJ2-5; 11 nucleotides match TRBD2. CDR1 is SGHNT, CDR2 YYREEE, per germline (reference sequence). V lost 0 bases and J lost 5; bases outside the gene matches: 6. The CDR3 consists of 16 residues. CDR3: CASSLATSGSGETQYF. CDR3 bases: TGTGCCAGCAGCTTGGCCACTAGCGGGAGCGGGGAGACCCAGTACTTC.

On this clonotype itself: One junction end disagrees with the germline gene, perhaps due to a read error. The chain recombines TRBV7-9 with TRBJ2-7, with D possibly matching TRBD2 (6 bases). This CDR3 has 11 amino acids. CDR1 and CDR2 (germline): SEHNR, FQNEAQ (reference sequence). In DNA, the CDR3 is TGTGGCAGCAGCCAAGCGCGGGGGCAGTACTTC. Encoded protein: CGSSQARGQYF.

This clonotype has a count of ten or more. J is TRBJ2-1 and V is TRBV11-2; D may match TRBD1 or TRBD2 (6 bases each). V was trimmed by 5 bases and J by 7 bases, leaving 15 bases between them. The CDR3 consists of 14 residues. Germline V gene sequence: CDR1 SGHAT, CDR2 FQNNGV. The CDR3 DNA sequence: TGTGCCAGCAGCATCGAAGGGGGGTGGAATGAGCAGTTCTTC. Amino acid sequence: CASSIEGGWNEQFF. Combining the CDR3 with reference TRBV11-2 and TRBJ2-1 gives the whole variable domain EAGVAQSPRYKIIEKRQSVAFWCNPISGHATLYWYQQILGQGPKLLIQFQNNGVVDDSQLPKDRFSAERLKGVDSTLKIQPAKLEDSAVYLCASSIEGGWNEQFFGPGTRLTVL.

About this clonotype itself: Its ends do not fully match the called genes, so a read error is possible. CDR3 DNA sequence: TGTGTCAGCAGCTCCCCGTTACTAGCGGGAGGGATATACAATGAGCAGTTCTTC. Amino acid sequence: CVSSSPLLAGGIYNEQFF. The rearrangement joins TRBV11-2 to TRBJ2-1; TRBD2 agrees at 13 bases. The germline CDR1 and CDR2 sequences are SGHAT and FQNNGV. The length of the CDR3 is 18 residues.

The V call is TRBV11-1, the J call TRBJ2-5; D is unresolved. This CDR3 is built from 12 residues. The germline V and J ends were trimmed by 3 bases and 10 bases, with 12 bases remaining between them. Germline-derived CDR1 and CDR2 are SGHAT and FQDESV (reference sequence). CDR3 sequence (DNA): TGTGCCAGCAGCTTTGTTGACCAGATCCAGTACTTC. This translates into CASSFVDQIQYF. Looking up the rest from reference TRBV11-1 and TRBJ2-5 gives the full variable domain: EAEVAQSPRYKITEKSQAVAFWCDPISGHATLYWYRQILGQGPELLVQFQDESVVDDSQLPKDRFSAERLKGVDSTLKIQPAELGDSAMYLCASSFVDQIQYFGPGTRLLVL.